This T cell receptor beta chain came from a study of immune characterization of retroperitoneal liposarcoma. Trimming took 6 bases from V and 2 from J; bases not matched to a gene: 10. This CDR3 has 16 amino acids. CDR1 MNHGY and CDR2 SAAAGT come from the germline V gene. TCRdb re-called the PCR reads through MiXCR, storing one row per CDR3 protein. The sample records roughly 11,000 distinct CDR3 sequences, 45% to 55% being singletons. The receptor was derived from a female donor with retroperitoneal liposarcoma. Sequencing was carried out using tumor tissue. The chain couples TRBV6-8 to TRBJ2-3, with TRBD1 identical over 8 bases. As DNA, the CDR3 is TGTGCCAGCAGGGCCCGGGACAGGCAAAACACAGATACGCAGTATTTT. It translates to CASRARDRQNTDTQYF.